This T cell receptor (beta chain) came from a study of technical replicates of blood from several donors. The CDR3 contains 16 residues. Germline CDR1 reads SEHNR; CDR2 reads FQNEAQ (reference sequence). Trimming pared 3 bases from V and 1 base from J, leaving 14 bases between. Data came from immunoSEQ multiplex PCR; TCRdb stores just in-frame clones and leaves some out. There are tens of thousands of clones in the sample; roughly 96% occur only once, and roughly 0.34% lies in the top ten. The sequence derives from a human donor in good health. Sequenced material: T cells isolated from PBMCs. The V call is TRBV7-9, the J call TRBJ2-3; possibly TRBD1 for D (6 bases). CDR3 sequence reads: CASSFILQGGTDTQYF. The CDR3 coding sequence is TGTGCCAGCAGCTTTATATTACAGGGTGGCACAGATACGCAGTATTTT.